This record looks at one T cell receptor (beta chain) sequence and its context. The CDR3 is made up of 14 amino acids. Looked up from germline, CDR1 is ENHRY and CDR2 is SYGVKD. Trimming pared 5 bases from V and 4 bases from J, leaving 15 bases between. These data come from a study of control samples from healthy donors and cancer patients. The table came from immunoSEQ multiplex PCR; TCRdb's copy has only in-frame clones and leaves some out. The table lists about 120,000 clones, 80% to 90% of them singletons. Sequencing was done on a sample of blood. This sequence originates from a man under 40 in good health. V is TRBV10-3 and J is TRBJ2-7, with D perhaps matching TRBD2 (6 bases). The CDR3 sequence is CAISQRTGEYEQYV. CDR3 in DNA: TGTGCCATCAGTCAACGGACGGGAGAGTACGAGCAGTACGTC.